This T cell receptor (beta chain) emerged from a study of molecular identifiers for immune sequencing clone quantification. Trimming took off 2 bases at V and 11 bases at J, with 20 bases between the two ends. This CDR3 contains 15 residues. The germline V gene has CDR1 LNHDA and CDR2 SQIVND (reference sequence). TCRdb reanalysed the PCR reads using MiXCR and keeps one entry per CDR3 protein. The sample contains under 800,000 distinct CDR3 sequences, around 25% of which appear only once. The sorting of naive CD8 T cells used the CD8+CD4-CCR7+CD45RA+ phenotype. The chain couples TRBV19 to TRBJ2-3, with D uncertain. The sample comprised naive CD8+ T cells from blood, with Jurkat cell RNA spiked in. The sample's subset: FACS-sorted CD8+CD4-CCR7+CD45RA+ naive T cells. The TCR sequence derives from a human donor in good health. Some libraries in this study had Jurkat cell RNA spiked in. The CDR3 here is CASSISGSSHGEQYF. The CDR3 DNA reads as TGTGCCAGTAGTATATCGGGCAGTTCACACGGTGAGCAGTATTTT. Full variable domain (remainder filled in from reference TRBV19 and TRBJ2-3): DGGITQSPKYLFRKEGQNVTLSCEQNLNHDAMYWYRQDPGQGLRLIYYSQIVNDFQKGDIAEGYSVSREKKESFPLTVTSAQKNPTAFYLCASSISGSSHGEQYFGPGTRLTVL.